This record concerns one T cell receptor (beta chain) sequence. The method was immunoSEQ multiplex PCR; TCRdb's version includes in-frame clones alone and lacks a portion of them. The sample has 20,000 to 25,000 clones, roughly nine tenths seen once. The record originates from a study of T cell changes during pregnancy in multiple sclerosis. The length of the CDR3 is 19 residues. Germline CDR1 and CDR2: LGHNA and YSLEER. The trim removed 1 base at V and 6 bases at J, leaving 13 bases unmatched. The clonotype was recovered from a female donor with multiple sclerosis, enrolled in a pregnancy study. The specimen was CD8+ T cells from peripheral blood mononuclear cells, collected after pregnancy. This chain connects TRBV4-3 to TRBJ2-1, with 12 bases fitting TRBD2. CDR3 nucleotide sequence: TGCGCCAGCAGCCAAGCCGGGACTAGCGGGTGGGTAGAAGTCAATGAGCAGTTCTTC. This sequence encodes CASSQAGTSGWVEVNEQFF.